This TCR beta chain is drawn from a study of blood T cell repertoires in COVID-19. Study details: The cDNA or gDNA used as material had been derived from T cells, B-cell-depleted T cells, or PBMCs.

This CDR3 comprises 19 residues. Germline CDR1 is SEHNR and CDR2 is FQNEAQ (reference sequence). Trimming took 5 bases from V and 4 from J; bases not matched to a gene: 20. Authors' methods: Reference gene primer amplification in the assay estimated nucleated cell counts. Some clones are missing from TCRdb's copy, which holds only in-frame ones; the method was immunoSEQ multiplex PCR. V and J calls and clone size follow that table, whereas D and trimming were derived from the DNA. This sample yields under 300,000 clones, of which about 89% are seen a single time; 8% to 10% belongs to the top ten. Each participant's cohort was designated according to participant-reported clinical history. Recovery among Cohort 3 donors was established by two negative PCRs, clearance, or symptom resolution.

Sequencing used PBMCs or T cells enriched from blood (not recorded which). The V and J genes are TRBV7-9 and TRBJ2-5; 9 positions agree with TRBD2. The clonotype comes from a man aged 40-49 years who had recovered from COVID-19. In DNA, the CDR3 is TGTGCCAGCAGCCCCCCCTTTCTCTCAGGCGAGCGGGAGGCAGAGACCCAGTACTTC. Translation: CASSPPFLSGEREAETQYF.